This T cell receptor (beta chain) was recorded in a study of OX40 agonist ivuxolimab in advanced cancers. Data came from immunoSEQ multiplex PCR; TCRdb stores just in-frame clones and leaves some out. The data show tens of thousands of clones, with 70% to 90% seen just once and roughly 4.8% held by the top ten. The CDR3 has 14 amino acids. V gave up 6 bases and J gave up 9 bases; unmatched junction bases: 9. CDR1 and CDR2 from the germline V gene are MNHNY and SVGAGI (reference sequence). The clonotype originates from an adult with an advanced solid tumor such as melanoma, head and neck, liver or kidney cancer. The sample in question was CD4+ or CD8+ T cells sorted from blood, obtained in a trial of the OX40 agonist ivuxolimab. The J gene is TRBJ2-1, the V gene TRBV6-6; 9 nucleotides match TRBD2. The CDR3 sequence: CASRDGGLAFEQFF. CDR3 bases: TGTGCCAGCAGGGATGGGGGACTAGCTTTTGAGCAGTTCTTC.